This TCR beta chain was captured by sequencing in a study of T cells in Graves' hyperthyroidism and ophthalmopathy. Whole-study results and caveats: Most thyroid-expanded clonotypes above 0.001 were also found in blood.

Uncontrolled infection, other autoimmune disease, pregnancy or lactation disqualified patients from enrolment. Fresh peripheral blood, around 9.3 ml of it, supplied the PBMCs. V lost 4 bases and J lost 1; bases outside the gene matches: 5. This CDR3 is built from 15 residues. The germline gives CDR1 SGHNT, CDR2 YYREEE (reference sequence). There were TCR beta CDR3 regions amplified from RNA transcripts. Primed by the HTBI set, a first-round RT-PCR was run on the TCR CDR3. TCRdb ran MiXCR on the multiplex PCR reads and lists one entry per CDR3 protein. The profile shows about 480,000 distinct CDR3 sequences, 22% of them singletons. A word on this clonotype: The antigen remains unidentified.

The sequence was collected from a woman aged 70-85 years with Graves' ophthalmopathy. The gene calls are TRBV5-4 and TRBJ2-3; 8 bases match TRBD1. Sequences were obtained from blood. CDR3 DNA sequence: TGTGCCAGCAGCACAAGGACAGGGCGCACAGATACGCAGTATTTT. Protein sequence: CASSTRTGRTDTQYF. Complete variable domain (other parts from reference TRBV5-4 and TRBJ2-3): ETGVTQSPTHLIKTRGQQVTLRCSSQSGHNTVSWYQQALGQGPQFIFQYYREEENGRGNFPPRFSGLQFPNYSSELNVNALELDDSALYLCASSTRTGRTDTQYFGPGTRLTVL.